This T cell receptor (beta chain) was captured by sequencing in a study of CD8 T cells in Susac syndrome. Reverse transcription of 0.5 to 1 ug RNA was performed with random hexamers. Amplification of TCR beta CDR3 across 54 Vbeta and 13 Jbeta was performed with immunoSEQ multiplex PCR. In TCRdb, the immunoSEQ multiplex PCR reads were re-called with MiXCR into one record per CDR3 protein. In the table there are some 200,000 distinct CDR3 sequences, roughly 96% of which are singletons. Per germline, CDR1 SGDLS and CDR2 YYNGEE. The ends lost 3 bases at V and 5 bases at J; junction bases unmatched: 4. This CDR3 has 15 residues. Sequencing of TCR beta drew on CD8+ and CD4+ T cells from blood. TEMRA cells were FACS-enriched, and CD8+ and CD4+ T cells were isolated negatively.

The genes are TRBV9 and TRBJ2-1; 11 positions agree with TRBD1. The source is a human donor with multiple sclerosis. Source material: CD4+ T cells from PBMCs. The CDR3, as DNA: TGTGCCAGCAGCGCGGGGACAGGGGGGAACAATGAGCAGTTCTTC. Residues: CASSAGTGGNNEQFF.